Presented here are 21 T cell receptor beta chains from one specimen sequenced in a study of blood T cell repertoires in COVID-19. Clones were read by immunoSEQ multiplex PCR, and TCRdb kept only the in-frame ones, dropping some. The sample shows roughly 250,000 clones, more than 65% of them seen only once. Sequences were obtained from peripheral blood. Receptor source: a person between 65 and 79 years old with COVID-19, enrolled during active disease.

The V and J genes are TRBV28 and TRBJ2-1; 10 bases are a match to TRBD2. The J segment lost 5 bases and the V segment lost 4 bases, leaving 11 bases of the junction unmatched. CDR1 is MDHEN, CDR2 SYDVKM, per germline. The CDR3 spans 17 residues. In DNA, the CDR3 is TGTGCCAGCAGTTCCCCCGCTAGCGGGAGTCAGGACAATGAGCAGTTCTTC. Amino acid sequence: CASSSPASGSQDNEQFF.

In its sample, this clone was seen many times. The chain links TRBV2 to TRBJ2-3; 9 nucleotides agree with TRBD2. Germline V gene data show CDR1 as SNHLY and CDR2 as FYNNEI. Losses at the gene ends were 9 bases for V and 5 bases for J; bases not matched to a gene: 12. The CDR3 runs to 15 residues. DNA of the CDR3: TGTGCCAGTTCCCCGAGGGGAGCGGGGGGAGATACGCAGTATTTT. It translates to CASSPRGAGGDTQYF.

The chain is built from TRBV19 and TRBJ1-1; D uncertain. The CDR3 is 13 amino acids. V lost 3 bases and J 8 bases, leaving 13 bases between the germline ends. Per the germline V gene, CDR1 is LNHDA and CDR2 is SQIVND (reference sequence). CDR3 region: CASSISPNLEAFF. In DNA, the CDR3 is TGTGCCAGTAGTATTTCCCCTAACTTAGAAGCTTTCTTT.

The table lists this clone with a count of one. The CDR3 DNA follows: TGTGCCAGCACCGGGGGGGCTGGGATCACAGATACGCAGTATTTT. Translation: CASTGGAGITDTQYF. This chain links TRBV28 with TRBJ2-3; 8 positions agree with TRBD2. The V and J ends lost 7 bases and 2 bases, in that order; junction bases with no gene match: 8. The germline V gene has CDR1 MDHEN and CDR2 SYDVKM. This CDR3 is built from 15 residues.

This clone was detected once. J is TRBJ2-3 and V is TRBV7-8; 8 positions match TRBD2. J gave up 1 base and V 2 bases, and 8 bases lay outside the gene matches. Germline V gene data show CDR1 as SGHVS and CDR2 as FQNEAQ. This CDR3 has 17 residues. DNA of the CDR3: TGTGCCAGCAGCTTACGGCGCGGGCGGGGGGGCACAGATACGCAGTATTTT. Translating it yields CASSLRRGRGGTDTQYF.

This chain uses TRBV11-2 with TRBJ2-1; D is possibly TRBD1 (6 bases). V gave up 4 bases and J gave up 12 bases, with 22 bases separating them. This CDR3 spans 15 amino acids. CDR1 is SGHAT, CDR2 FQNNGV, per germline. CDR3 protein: CASSSGAYRQRAQFF. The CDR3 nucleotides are TGTGCCAGCAGCTCAGGGGCCTACAGGCAACGGGCGCAGTTCTTC.

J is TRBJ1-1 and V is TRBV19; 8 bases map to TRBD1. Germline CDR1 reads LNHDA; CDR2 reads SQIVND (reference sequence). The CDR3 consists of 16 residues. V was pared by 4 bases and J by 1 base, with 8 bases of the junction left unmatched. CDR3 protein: CASSKTGASENTEAFF. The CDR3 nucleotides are TGTGCCAGTAGTAAGACAGGGGCATCAGAGAACACTGAAGCTTTCTTT.

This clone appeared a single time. The CDR3 DNA reads as TGTGCCACCAAAGCGGACTCCGAAGATACGCAGTATTTT. It codes for CATKADSEDTQYF. The gene calls are TRBV24-1 and TRBJ2-3; possibly TRBD2 for D (5 bases). The CDR3 is 13 residues long. CDR1 is KGHDR and CDR2 is SFDVKD in the germline V gene. Trimming took off 8 bases at V and 5 bases at J, with 13 bases between the two ends.

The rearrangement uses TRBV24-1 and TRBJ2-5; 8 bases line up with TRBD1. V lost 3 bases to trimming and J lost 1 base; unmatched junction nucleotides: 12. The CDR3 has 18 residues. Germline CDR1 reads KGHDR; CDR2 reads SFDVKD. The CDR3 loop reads CATSDPSTRQGPQETQYF. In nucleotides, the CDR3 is TGTGCCACCAGTGATCCCTCGACCCGACAGGGGCCCCAAGAGACCCAGTACTTC.

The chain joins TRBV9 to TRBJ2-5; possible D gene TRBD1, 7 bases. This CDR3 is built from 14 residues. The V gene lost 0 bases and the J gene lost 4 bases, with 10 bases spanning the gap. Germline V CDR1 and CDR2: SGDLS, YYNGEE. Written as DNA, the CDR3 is TGTGCCAGCAGCGTAGGGAGGGGGCTAGAGACCCAGTACTTC. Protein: CASSVGRGLETQYF.

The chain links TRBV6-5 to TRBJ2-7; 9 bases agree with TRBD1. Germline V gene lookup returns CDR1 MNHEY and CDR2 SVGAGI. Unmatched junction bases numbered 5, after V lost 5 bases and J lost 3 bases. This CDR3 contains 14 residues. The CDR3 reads CASSKQGAHYEQYF. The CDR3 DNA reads TGTGCCAGCAGTAAACAGGGGGCTCACTACGAGCAGTACTTC.

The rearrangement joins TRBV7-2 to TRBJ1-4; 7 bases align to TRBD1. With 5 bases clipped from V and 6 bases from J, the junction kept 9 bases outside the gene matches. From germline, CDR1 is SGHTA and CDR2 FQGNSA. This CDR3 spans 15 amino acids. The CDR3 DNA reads TGTGCCAGCAGCACACAGACAGGGCCCGATGAAAAACTGTTTTTT. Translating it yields CASSTQTGPDEKLFF.

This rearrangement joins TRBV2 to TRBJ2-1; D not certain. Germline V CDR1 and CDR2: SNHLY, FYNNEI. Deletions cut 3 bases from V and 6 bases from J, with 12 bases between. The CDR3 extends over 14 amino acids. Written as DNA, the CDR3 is TGTGCCAGCAGTGACCGCAGAGTAGCCAATGAGCAGTTCTTC. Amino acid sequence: CASSDRRVANEQFF.

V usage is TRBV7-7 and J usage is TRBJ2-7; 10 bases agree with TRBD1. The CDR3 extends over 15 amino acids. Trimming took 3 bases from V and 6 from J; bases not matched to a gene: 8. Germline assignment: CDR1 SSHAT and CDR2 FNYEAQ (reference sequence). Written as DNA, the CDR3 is TGTGCCAGCAGCTTGGCCGGGACAGGGGCATCCGAGCAGTACTTC. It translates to CASSLAGTGASEQYF. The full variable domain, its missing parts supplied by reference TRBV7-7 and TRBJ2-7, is GAGVSQSPRYKVTKRGQDVTLRCDPISSHATLYWYQQALGQGPEFLTYFNYEAQPDKSGLPSDRFSAERPEGSISTLTIQRTEQRDSAMYRCASSLAGTGASEQYFGPGTRLTVT.

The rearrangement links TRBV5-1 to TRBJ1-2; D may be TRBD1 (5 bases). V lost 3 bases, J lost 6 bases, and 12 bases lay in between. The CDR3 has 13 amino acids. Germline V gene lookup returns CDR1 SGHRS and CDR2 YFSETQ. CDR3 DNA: TGCGCCAGCAGCTCCGCCACAGGAGATGGCTACACCTTC. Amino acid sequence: CASSSATGDGYTF. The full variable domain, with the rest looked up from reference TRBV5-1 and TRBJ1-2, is KAGVTQTPRYLIKTRGQQVTLSCSPISGHRSVSWYQQTPGQGLQFLFEYFSETQRNKGNFPGRFSGRQFSNSRSEMNVSTLELGDSALYLCASSSATGDGYTFGSGTRLTVV.

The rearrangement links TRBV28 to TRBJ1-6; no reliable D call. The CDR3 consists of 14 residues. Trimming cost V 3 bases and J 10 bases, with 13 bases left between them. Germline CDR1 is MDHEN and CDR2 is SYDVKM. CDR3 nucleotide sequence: TGTGCCAGCAGTTTTCCCCCTGGGCGATCACCCCTCCACTTT. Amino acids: CASSFPPGRSPLHF.

The CDR3 reads CASSLAGQPQHF. CDR3 coding DNA: TGTGCCAGCAGTTTAGCGGGTCAGCCCCAGCATTTT. The gene calls are TRBV28 and TRBJ1-5, with unresolved D. Trimming shortened V by 2 bases and J by 6 bases, and 5 bases separated the two germline ends. Germline CDR1 and CDR2: MDHEN and SYDVKM. The CDR3 length is 12 residues.

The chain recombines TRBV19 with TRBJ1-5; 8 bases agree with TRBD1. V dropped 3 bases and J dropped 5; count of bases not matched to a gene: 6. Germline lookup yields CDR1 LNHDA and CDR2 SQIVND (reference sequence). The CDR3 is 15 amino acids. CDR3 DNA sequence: TGTGCCAGTAGTATGGGGACAGGCAGGGATCAGCCCCAGCATTTT. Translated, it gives CASSMGTGRDQPQHF.

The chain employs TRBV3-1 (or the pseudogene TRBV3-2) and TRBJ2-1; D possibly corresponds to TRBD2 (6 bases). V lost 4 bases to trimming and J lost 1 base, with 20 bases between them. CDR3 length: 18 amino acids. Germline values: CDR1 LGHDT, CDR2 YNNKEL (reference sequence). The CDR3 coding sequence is TGTGCCAGCAGCCCCCGGGAGCCCCTCTTTTGTTCCTACAATGAGCAGTTCTTC. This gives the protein CASSPREPLFCSYNEQFF.

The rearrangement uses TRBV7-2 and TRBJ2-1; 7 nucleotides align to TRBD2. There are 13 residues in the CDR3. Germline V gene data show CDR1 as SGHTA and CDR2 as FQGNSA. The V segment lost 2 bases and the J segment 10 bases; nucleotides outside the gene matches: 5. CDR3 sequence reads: CASSLTSSGEQFF. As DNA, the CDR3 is TGTGCCAGCAGCTTAACCTCTAGCGGCGAGCAGTTCTTC.

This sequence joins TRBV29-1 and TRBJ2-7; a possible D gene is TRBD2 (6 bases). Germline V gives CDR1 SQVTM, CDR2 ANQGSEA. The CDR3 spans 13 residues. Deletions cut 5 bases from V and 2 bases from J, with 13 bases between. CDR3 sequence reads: CSVLRGKTYEQYF. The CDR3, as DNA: TGCAGCGTTCTGCGGGGAAAAACCTACGAGCAGTACTTC.